This T cell receptor beta chain was found in a study of post-analysis software for immune sequencing data. Overall study: Recorded subtypes: relapsing-remitting, secondary progressive, progressive-relapsing; some patients unannotated.

Overall study findings and caveats: Compared against controls, patients with multiple sclerosis displayed significantly lower normalized Chao1 diversity. Four to six TRBV segments (TRBV5-6, TRBV5-1 and TRBV20-1 among them) occurred more frequently in patients than in controls.

The CDR3 loop spans 13 amino acids. CDR1 MNHEY and CDR2 SVGAGI come from the germline V gene. This clonotype was picked up a small number of times. Its antigen remains unknown. Included in the TCR beta cDNA libraries were unique molecular identifiers. Via MiXCR, TCRdb re-called the PCR reads, giving one row per CDR3 protein. The sample includes about 770,000 distinct CDR3 sequences, 46% seen only once; the top ten take roughly 4.5%. The sequenced sample consisted of blood. The V and J genes are TRBV6-5 and TRBJ2-4; TRBD2 might be the D (5 bases). With the DNA end fitting TRBJ2-7 better, the J assignment may be wrong. The receptor was derived from a girl between 5 and 17 years old with multiple sclerosis. In DNA form, the CDR3 reads TGTGCCAGCAGTTACGGCTCGGGGTACGAGCAGTACTTC. It translates to CASSYGSGYEQYF.